This TCR beta chain emerged from a study of identical twins. General observations from the study: Zero-insertion findings could be partly confounded by invariant cells (MAIT and iNKT cells).

Using its own MiXCR run on the 5' RACE reads, TCRdb lists one record per CDR3 protein. This sample has some 900,000 distinct CDR3 sequences, with 9% to 15% found just once. In regard to this clonotype: The antigen is not known. A single base separates this from a much larger clone, so it may be a read error.

These data also featured in a second study, about yellow fever vaccine responses in identical twins.

Sequenced: PBMCs. The source of this sequence is a young woman in good health.

CDR3 nucleotide sequence: TGTACCACCAGTGATTTTTATAGAGAGACCCAGTACTTC. It yields the protein CTTSDFYRETQYF. The chain uses TRBV24-1 and TRBJ2-5; D is uncertain. The CDR3 contains 13 residues. Germline V lookup: CDR1 KGHDR, CDR2 SFDVKD.